A single sample is the source of the 15 T cell receptor beta chains below, sequenced in a study of shared clonotypes between healthy human individuals. Selected positively for CCR7 and CD45RO-negative, naive CD8 cells excluded terminally differentiated effector memory CD45RA+ cells. Profiling relied on immunoSEQ multiplex PCR, and the TCRdb table lists in-frame clones only, not all of them. The sample has hundreds of thousands of clones, approximately 95% seen once. The sample comprised naive CD8+ T cells sorted from blood. These receptors were taken from a woman in her twenties or thirties in good health.

The V call is TRBV19, the J call TRBJ2-7; D not resolved. V shed 0 bases and J shed 7 bases, with 19 bases lying between them. The CDR3 sequence is 16 residues long. Looked up from germline, CDR1 is LNHDA and CDR2 is SQIVND (reference sequence). The CDR3 is CASSIDLEAGSREQYF. CDR3 DNA: TGTGCCAGTAGTATAGATCTTGAGGCAGGATCAAGGGAGCAGTACTTC.

The chain recombines TRBV28 with TRBJ1-5, with D perhaps matching TRBD1 (6 bases). The germline gives CDR1 MDHEN, CDR2 SYDVKM. This CDR3 has 13 residues. Trimming left V 6 bases short and J 6 bases short, with 12 bases between. CDR3 nucleotide sequence: TGTGCCAGCAGGCTACAGGGAGGTCAGCCCCAGCATTTT. Translating it yields CASRLQGGQPQHF.

This clone was seen a handful of times. The rearrangement links TRBV5-4 to TRBJ1-1; 7 bases are a match to TRBD1. CDR1 SGHNT and CDR2 YYREEE come from the germline V gene (reference sequence). CDR3 length: 13 amino acids. Trimming cost V 4 bases and J 11 bases; bases outside gene matches: 11. The CDR3 spells CASSPGVGGDAFF. The CDR3 bases are TGTGCCAGCAGCCCCGGGGTAGGGGGCGATGCTTTCTTT.

The genes are TRBV21-1 and TRBJ1-2. TRBV21-1 is designated a pseudogene. CDR3 length: 14 amino acids. CDR3 in amino acids: CASSHRGGNYGYTF. CDR3 coding DNA: TGTGCCAGCAGCCACAGGGGAGGGAACTATGGCTACACCTTC.

The J gene is TRBJ1-5, the V gene TRBV15; 7 bases are a match to TRBD1. The CDR3 has 16 residues. Per germline, CDR1 LNHNV and CDR2 YYDKDF (reference sequence). J gave up 4 bases and V 6 bases, and 12 bases lay outside the gene matches. The CDR3 DNA sequence: TGTGCCACCAGTAAGAGAGAAGGCAGGGGGAATCAGCCCCAGCATTTT. The encoded protein is CATSKREGRGNQPQHF.

The V call is TRBV9, the J call TRBJ1-1; no reliable D call. The germline gives CDR1 SGDLS, CDR2 YYNGEE. V was pared by 4 bases and J by 10 bases, with 17 bases between. The length of the CDR3 is 13 residues. CDR3 sequence (DNA): TGTGCCAGCAGCTACCAGCCCGACATTGGAGCTTTCTTT. It codes for CASSYQPDIGAFF.

CDR3 amino acids: CASSWWREKDNEQFF. CDR3 DNA: TGTGCCAGCAGCTGGTGGAGGGAGAAGGATAATGAGCAGTTCTTC. The chain uses TRBV7-9 and TRBJ2-1, with D possibly matching TRBD2 (6 bases). V was clipped by 4 bases and J by 7 bases, with 17 bases between them. CDR1 is SEHNR and CDR2 is FQNEAQ in the germline V gene (reference sequence). The CDR3 has 15 amino acids.

The chain links TRBV28 to TRBJ2-3, with 8 bases that match TRBD2. The CDR3 is 15 amino acids. With V trimmed by 7 bases and J by 2 bases, 8 bases remained unmatched. Germline V gene sequence: CDR1 MDHEN, CDR2 SYDVKM. The CDR3 bases are TGTGCCAGCAAATCCGGGACTAGATTCACAGATACGCAGTATTTT. It encodes CASKSGTRFTDTQYF.

V is TRBV13 and J is TRBJ2-3; 9 bases are a match to TRBD2. The CDR3 is 16 residues long. Trimming took 5 bases from V and 1 from J; bases not matched to a gene: 7. Germline CDR1 and CDR2: PRHDT and FYEKMQ (reference sequence). The CDR3 sequence is CASSPRLAAGTDTQYF. In DNA form, the CDR3 reads TGTGCCAGCAGCCCTCGACTAGCGGCGGGCACAGATACGCAGTATTTT.

The chain recombines TRBV4-1 with TRBJ2-7; D uncertain. From germline, CDR1 is MGHRA and CDR2 YSYEKL. The CDR3 sequence is 13 residues long. V dropped 4 bases and J dropped 6 bases, with 13 bases sitting between them. The CDR3 nucleotides are TGCGCCAGCAGCCCCGAAGACAAGGCCGAGCAGTACTTC. The encoded protein is CASSPEDKAEQYF.

The rearrangement uses TRBV9 and TRBJ2-5; the match to TRBD1 covers 7 bases. The V gene end was trimmed by 1 base and the J gene end by 2 bases; junction bases not matched to a gene: 17. This CDR3 has 19 amino acids. Looked up from germline, CDR1 is SGDLS and CDR2 is YYNGEE. CDR3 loop: CASSVPLGARQGDQETQYF. DNA for the CDR3: TGTGCCAGCAGCGTACCCCTCGGAGCTCGGCAGGGGGATCAAGAGACCCAGTACTTC. Supplemented by reference TRBV9 and TRBJ2-5, the full variable domain reads DSGVTQTPKHLITATGQRVTLRCSPRSGDLSVYWYQQSLDQGLQFLIQYYNGEERAKGNILERFSAQQFPDLHSELNLSSLELGDSALYFCASSVPLGARQGDQETQYFGPGTRLLVL.

This chain connects TRBV7-2 to TRBJ1-1; tentatively, D is TRBD1 (5 bases). CDR3 length equals 16 residues. Germline CDR1 and CDR2: SGHTA and FQGNSA. V lost 2 bases and J lost 1, with 14 bases in between. The CDR3 DNA reads TGTGCCAGCAGCTTACTTAGTGGGGCGGAGAACACTGAAGCTTTCTTT. Its protein product is CASSLLSGAENTEAFF.

This clone was counted a single time. In nucleotides, the CDR3 is TGTGCCAGCAGTGACCGGGACAGCTACGAGCAGTACTTC. Protein sequence: CASSDRDSYEQYF. The rearrangement links TRBV28 to TRBJ2-7, with 7 positions matching TRBD1. The CDR3 is 13 amino acids. Per germline, CDR1 MDHEN and CDR2 SYDVKM. The J segment lost 3 bases and the V segment lost 5 bases, leaving 4 bases of the junction unmatched.

V is TRBV29-1 and J is TRBJ2-1; 7 positions match TRBD2. Germline V CDR1 and CDR2: SQVTM, ANQGSEA. Trimming cost V 7 bases and J 7 bases; bases outside gene matches: 7. This CDR3 is built from 12 residues. In nucleotides, the CDR3 is TGCAGCGCTCTCCCTAGCGGAAATGAGCAGTTCTTC. Its protein product is CSALPSGNEQFF.

This rearrangement joins TRBV28 to TRBJ1-2; D uncertain. The CDR3 sequence is 11 residues long. The germline CDR1 and CDR2 sequences are MDHEN and SYDVKM. Trimming removed 3 bases at V and 8 bases at J, with 7 bases between. The CDR3 DNA reads TGTGCCAGCAGTTTGACGCGGGGCTACACCTTC. This translates into CASSLTRGYTF.